One and the same sample provided the 12 T cell receptor beta chains below, sequenced in a study of blood T cell repertoires in COVID-19. Sequencing used immunoSEQ multiplex PCR; TCRdb keeps in-frame clones, though not all of them. The sample includes about 210,000 clones, around 83% of them seen just once. Sample: peripheral blood. These receptors were taken from a man in his fifties or sixties with active or convalescent COVID-19.

J is TRBJ1-2 and V is TRBV27; no clear D. The germline V and J ends were trimmed by 0 bases and 4 bases, with 15 bases remaining between them. The CDR3 contains 16 residues. Per the germline V gene, CDR1 is MNHEY and CDR2 is SMNVEV (reference sequence). As DNA, the CDR3 is TGTGCCAGCAGTTTATCTGCGGCCCGTCCCTCCTATGGCTACACCTTC. This encodes CASSLSAARPSYGYTF.

V is TRBV4-3 and J is TRBJ1-2; tentatively, D is TRBD1 (6 bases). CDR1 and CDR2 (germline): LGHNA, YSLEER. V gave up 1 base and J gave up 4 bases, with 13 bases separating them. The CDR3 length is 15 residues. In nucleotides, the CDR3 is TGCGCCAGCAGCCAAGTGCCCTCAGGGGCCTATGGCTACACCTTC. Translated, it gives CASSQVPSGAYGYTF.

This clone was detected a few times. This sequence joins TRBV2 and TRBJ2-7, with 7 positions matching TRBD1. Germline loops: CDR1 SNHLY, CDR2 FYNNEI. This CDR3 region has 15 residues. J was trimmed by 1 base and V by 6 bases; bases with no gene match: 9. DNA of the CDR3: TGTGCCAGCAGACCAGGGACAGAAGCTTCCTACGAGCAGTACTTC. Amino acids: CASRPGTEASYEQYF.

This sequence joins TRBV6-4 and TRBJ1-1; TRBD1 matches 8 bases. V lost 6 bases, J lost 5 bases, and 8 bases stayed unmatched. The germline CDR1 and CDR2 sequences are MRHNA and SNTAGT. This CDR3 spans 14 amino acids. The CDR3 loop reads CASRDRDRTTEAFF. Written as DNA, the CDR3 is TGTGCCAGCAGGGATCGGGACAGGACTACTGAAGCTTTCTTT.

This clone was detected once. The V gene is TRBV12-5, the J gene TRBJ1-1, with a possible D match to TRBD1 (5 bases). The CDR3 runs 14 residues. V lost 6 bases to trimming and J lost 3 bases, with 14 bases between them. CDR1 is LGHNT and CDR2 is FRNRAP in the germline V gene. The CDR3 DNA follows: TGTGCTAGTGGCTTCGAGGACACTTACACTGAAGCTTTCTTT. Its translation: CASGFEDTYTEAFF.

This clone was counted a few times. The rearrangement links TRBV28 to TRBJ1-5; 7 bases map to TRBD1. The V and J ends lost 5 bases and 3 bases, in that order; junction bases with no gene match: 16. The CDR3 runs 18 residues. CDR1 and CDR2 (germline): MDHEN, SYDVKM. This chain's CDR3 is CASSPSTGLGSINQPQHF. DNA for the CDR3: TGTGCCAGCAGTCCCTCGACAGGGCTTGGTTCCATCAATCAGCCCCAGCATTTT. Looking up the rest from reference TRBV28 and TRBJ1-5 gives the full variable domain: DVKVTQSSRYLVKRTGEKVFLECVQDMDHENMFWYRQDPGLGLRLIYFSYDVKMKEKGDIPEGYSVSREKKERFSLILESASTNQTSMYLCASSPSTGLGSINQPQHFGDGTRLSIL.

This sequence joins TRBV7-9 and TRBJ1-1, with a tentative D call TRBD1 (5 bases). The V end lost 3 bases, the J end lost 7 bases, and 15 bases lay between the germline ends. This CDR3 spans 14 amino acids. Germline V gene sequence: CDR1 SEHNR, CDR2 FQNEAQ (reference sequence). The CDR3 loop reads CASSFSGSHLEAFF. CDR3 sequence (DNA): TGTGCCAGCAGCTTTTCAGGGTCCCACCTTGAAGCTTTCTTT.

The chain links TRBV5-4 to TRBJ1-2; D is possibly TRBD1 (5 bases). The CDR3 is 15 amino acids. Germline lookup yields CDR1 SGHNT and CDR2 YYREEE (reference sequence). V was cut by 6 bases and J by 2 bases, with 17 bases left in between. The CDR3 region is CASNRGVNANYGYTF. The CDR3 nucleotides are TGTGCCAGCAATCGGGGGGTAAACGCGAACTATGGCTACACCTTC.

This rearrangement joins TRBV19 to TRBJ1-1; 7 bases line up with TRBD1. V trimming: 5 bases; J trimming: 11 bases; junction bases outside the gene matches: 11. CDR3 length: 13 residues. Germline lookup yields CDR1 LNHDA and CDR2 SQIVND (reference sequence). CDR3 in amino acids: CASSLRSDREAFF. In DNA, the CDR3 is TGTGCCAGTAGTCTCCGCTCCGACAGGGAGGCTTTCTTT.

The genes are TRBV6-5 and TRBJ2-7; 7 bases are shared with TRBD1. Germline loops: CDR1 MNHEY, CDR2 SVGAGI. CDR3 length: 14 residues. J gave up 1 base and V 6 bases, and 6 bases lay outside the gene matches. This CDR3 reads CASSKGQTSYEQYF. CDR3 nucleotides: TGTGCCAGCAGCAAGGGACAGACTTCCTACGAGCAGTACTTC.

This sequence joins TRBV20-1 and TRBJ1-3; 9 bases line up with TRBD1. From germline, CDR1 is DFQATT and CDR2 SNEGSKA (reference sequence). The CDR3 contains 17 residues. Trimming took 3 bases from V and 0 from J; bases not matched to a gene: 9. The CDR3 nucleotides are TGCAGTGCTAGTGACAGGGGGAGACCGTCCTCTGGAAACACCATATATTTT. Protein: CSASDRGRPSSGNTIYF.

The chain uses TRBV6-1 and TRBJ2-5; 7 bases fit TRBD1. There are 14 residues in the CDR3. CDR1 is MNHNS, CDR2 SASEGT, per germline. J gave up 6 bases and V 2 bases, and 6 bases lay outside the gene matches. This CDR3 is CASSEQGVGKTQYF. The CDR3 coding sequence is TGTGCCAGCAGTGAACAGGGGGTAGGAAAGACCCAGTACTTC.